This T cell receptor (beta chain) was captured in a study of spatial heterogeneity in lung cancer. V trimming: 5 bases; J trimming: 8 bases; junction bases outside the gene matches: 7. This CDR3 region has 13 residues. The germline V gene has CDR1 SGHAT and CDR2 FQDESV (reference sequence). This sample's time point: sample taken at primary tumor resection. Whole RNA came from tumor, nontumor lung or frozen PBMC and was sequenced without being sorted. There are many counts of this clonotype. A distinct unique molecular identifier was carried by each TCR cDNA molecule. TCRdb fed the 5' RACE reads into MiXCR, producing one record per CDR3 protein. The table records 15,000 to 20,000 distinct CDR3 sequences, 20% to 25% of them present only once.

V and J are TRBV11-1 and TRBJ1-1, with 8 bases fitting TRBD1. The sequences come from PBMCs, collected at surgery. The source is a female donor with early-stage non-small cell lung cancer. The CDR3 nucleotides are TGTGCCAGCAGCCCGGACAGGGACAAGGAAGCTTTCTTT. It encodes CASSPDRDKEAFF.